These T cell receptor beta chains were read from a single sample in a study of shared clonotypes between healthy human individuals. Only in-frame clones appear in the TCRdb table, and some are missing; sequencing was by immunoSEQ multiplex PCR. The sample has fewer than 850,000 clones, around 72% seen once. The sequenced sample was memory CD4+ T cells sorted from blood. The receptors originated from a woman aged 25 to 39 in good health. Each CDR3 is given without its conserved first and last residue.

j_call | v_call | cdr3_aa
TRBJ2-7 | TRBV18 | ASSPDSSSYEQY
TRBJ1-5 | TRBV7-2 | ASRPTVVGNQPQH
TRBJ1-3 | TRBV7-8 | ASSFTGAPSGNTIY
TRBJ1-5 | TRBV9 | ASSVGLSGQPQH
TRBJ2-1 | TRBV29-1 | SAAQGGGNEQF
TRBJ1-2 | TRBV5-4 | ASSLPDRGNYGYT
TRBJ2-5 | TRBV2 | ASNGGTTEGTQY
TRBJ2-7 | TRBV5-4 | ASSLEGLEQY
TRBJ2-1 | TRBV5-1 | ASSLDLVSYNEQF
TRBJ1-2 | TRBV4-1 | ASSQGGGGLKSGYT
TRBJ2-7 | TRBV7-2 | ASSGTGTVYEQY
TRBJ2-3 | TRBV7-9 | ASSREASTNTQY
TRBJ2-1 | TRBV7-9 | ASSLAGLAGDQF
TRBJ2-1 | TRBV30 | AWRHSGRGETRNEQF
TRBJ2-7 | TRBV5-1 | ASSSDLGRAVHEQY
TRBJ2-6 | TRBV2 | ASEGSGANVLT
TRBJ2-3 | TRBV5-1 | ASSLGLAGVDTQY
TRBJ1-5 | TRBV2 | ASTSQLGGLGQPQH
TRBJ2-1 | TRBV19 | ASRAMGERPRNEQF
TRBJ1-1 | TRBV5-4 | ASSLGTGGNTEAF
TRBJ1-4 | TRBV28 | ASSSGGSVENEKLF
TRBJ1-1 | TRBV5-5 | ASSFLPNTEAF
TRBJ2-1 | TRBV14 | ASSQDPTGGSEQF
TRBJ2-3 | TRBV6-1 | ATRGGVSTDTQY
TRBJ1-1 | TRBV6-6 | ASSYSETPLRAF
TRBJ2-7 | TRBV18 | ASSLNRDEQY
TRBJ2-1 | TRBV5-1 | ASSFSGSFYNEQF
TRBJ2-3 | TRBV5-1 | ASSLSASGGLTDTQY
TRBJ2-7 | TRBV27 | ASSAYIGTGGIGEQY
TRBJ1-2 | TRBV28 | ASSGGQFNYGYT
TRBJ1-4 | TRBV23-1 | ASSQSMGAGTNEKLF
TRBJ1-1 | TRBV4-2 | ASSQPQSRVNTEAF
TRBJ2-6 | TRBV5-1 | ASSLGSGSGANVLT
TRBJ1-4 | TRBV28 | ASSPGGTTNEKLF
TRBJ1-2 | TRBV11-3 | ASSFRPDRGFYGYT
TRBJ1-4 | TRBV7-9 | ASSLPAGTGHEKLF
TRBJ1-5 | TRBV28 | ASSPPRGVNSNQPQH
TRBJ1-5 | TRBV5-1 | ASSLWGEERPQH
TRBJ2-7 | TRBV10-2 | ASSDRATYEQY
TRBJ1-1 | TRBV5-6 | ASSQGQGLSF
TRBJ2-7 | TRBV20-1 | SARGDYEQY
TRBJ2-3 | TRBV4-2 | ASSQELGSLTDTQY
TRBJ1-4 | TRBV14 | ASSRQGWDEKLF
TRBJ2-7 | TRBV18 | ASSPGAGVGYEQY
TRBJ2-3 | TRBV11-2 | ASSLGTGNTDTQY
TRBJ1-1 | TRBV9 | ASSQWGGTEAF
TRBJ1-5 | TRBV7-2 | ASSFRQGGSNQPQH